This T cell receptor (beta chain) comes out of a study of regulatory T cells in long-lasting Graves disease. As for the study in general: Graves' patients, newly diagnosed, had taken antithyroid drugs under 3 months.

The CDR3 consists of 13 residues. Germline lookup yields CDR1 SGHRS and CDR2 YFSETQ. Points from the study as a whole: TRBV28, TRBJ1-2 and TRBJ2-5 emerged as the favored segments in persistent disease. Persistent Graves' patients showed less TCR diversity than newly diagnosed ones.

Note on this clonotype: Its antigen is currently unknown. With a much larger clone just one base away, this may be a read error.

Arm-PCR of CDR3 regions with iRepertoire HTBI primers generated TCR beta libraries. Authors' analysis steps: Identified across the samples were 62 TRBV segments and more than twelve TRBJ segments. TCRdb reprocessed the multiplex PCR reads with MiXCR, giving one entry per CDR3 protein. It is TCRdb's table, rather than the study itself, that gives the V and J calls and clone size. The repertoire holds some 250,000 distinct CDR3 sequences, with 20% to 25% as singletons. Time point noted: newly diagnosed GD, antithyroid drugs for less than 3 months. PBMC RNA served as the TCR library source. This receptor was obtained from a female donor with Graves disease. The sample consisted of peripheral blood mononuclear cells (PBMCs), taken at new diagnosis, from a patient treated with antithyroid drugs. This chain connects TRBV5-1 to TRBJ1-1, with D hard to call. For the CDR3, the DNA is TGTGCCAGCAGTCAGACTAGGAGGACTGGAGCTTTCTTT. Translation gives CASSQTRRTGAFF.